The source of this TCR beta chain is a study of cytomegalovirus exposure and HLA in healthy donors. V lost 7 bases, J lost 2 bases, and 3 bases stayed unmatched. The length of the CDR3 is 14 residues. CDR1 and CDR2 (germline): MDHEN, SYDVKM. Clones were read by immunoSEQ multiplex PCR, and TCRdb kept only the in-frame ones, dropping some. The table has under 400,000 clones, about nine tenths seen once. Sequences were obtained from PBMCs. The rearrangement uses TRBV28 and TRBJ2-7, with TRBD2 matching 12 bases. The TCR originated in a woman aged 18-29 years in good health and CMV-seronegative. DNA for the CDR3: TGTGCCAGCATACTAGCGGGGGGAACCTACGAGCAGTACTTC. Translated, it gives CASILAGGTYEQYF.